This T cell receptor (beta chain) was captured in a study of shared clonotypes between healthy human individuals (dated by TCRdb to about 2020). About the investigation overall: Three men and a couple of women, aged 18 to 49 years, made up the cohort. Per donor, leukapheresis produced somewhere between about 0.85 and 10 billion PBMCs. For each donor, CD4 naive and CD4 memory were each run on three plates, CD8 naive on two plates, and CD8 memory on one plate. Different laboratories and diverse techniques were used to prepare libraries and sequence TCR repertoires, to increase sequencing depth and limit assay-specific biases. Blood TCR repertoires of roughly five healthy adults were deeply sequenced to estimate repertoire size and the extent of clonotype sharing between individuals.

As to this clone: Its antigen remains unidentified. No base qualities exist here, and no much larger clone lies one base off it.

The donors were healthy, HIV-negative adults who had no recently reported acute infections or vaccinations. Every donor was a Caucasian adult living in Nashville, Tennessee, USA. CD4+ T cells were enriched through magnetic negative selection, after which naive cells were positively selected on CD45RA and the remaining negative fraction served as the memory subset. Blood was collected by leukapheresis, and PBMCs were isolated by Ficoll-Histopaque density gradient centrifugation and then cryopreserved in liquid nitrogen vapor phase. Purity and quantity of every magnetically sorted T cell population were checked by analytical flow cytometry. Genomic DNA was isolated from each sorted fraction and quantified by UV absorbance on a Nanodrop 2000c. Summary of the overall study and its limitations: Clonotypes shared by all four sorted-subset donors showed higher generation probabilities than non-shared clonotypes. Incomplete sequencing was indicated by rarefaction of sorted-subset datasets, despite the large sequencing depth. Larger estimated clonotype richness was generally found for naive subsets than for memory subsets. Only blood was sampled, and tissue TCR repertoires likely differ from those in blood. The small number of donors limited the genetic and exposure-history diversity represented. When several donors were compared, the shared fraction of clonotypes was about 5% for naive CD4, around 3.5% for naive CD8, more than 2% for memory CD4, and less than 0.5% for memory CD8. Pairwise subsampling led to the expectation that sequencing depth would affect the degree of clonotype sharing among donors.

Using the deep immunoSEQ assay, multiplex PCR amplified TCR CDR3 regions from genomic DNA. Genomic DNA extracted from each cell subset was distributed evenly over all wells of several immunoSEQ 96-well plates, and each plate served as one replicate. For sorted subsets, each replicate PCR was loaded with 200 ng genomic DNA, equivalent to about 30,000 T cell genomes. Purified libraries were quantified with a Qubit 3.0 fluorometer, sized on a Bioanalyzer 2100, and re-quantified with the KAPA Library Quantification kit. Each immunoSEQ 96-well plate was sequenced on its own single-read 150-cycle Illumina NextSeq 550 flow cell. In the source study's methods: Because the immunoSEQ output included only junctional sequences and no quality scores, the filtering could not be the same as the filtering used for full-length reads. Sequences were annotated with PyIR, a Python wrapper for IgBLAST v1.9, and V/J genes and CDR3 were assigned using IMGT germline references. Any read was removed if the V/J assignment was weak (E-value above 1e-6), the CDR3 was missing, or the read contained stop codons, out-of-frame junctions, or ambiguous translated residues. A V3J clonotype was defined by an identical inferred V gene, J gene, and CDR3 amino acid sequence. Percentage overlap between repertoires was calculated by dividing the number of shared unique clonotypes by the size of the smaller repertoire. RTK rarefaction, the Chao1 estimator, and Recon v2.1 estimates of unobserved clonotypes were used to assess repertoire richness. For all TCRbeta clonotypes obtained by the gDNA method from four donors, generation probabilities were computed with OLGA. The table comes from immuneACCESS by way of TCRdb, which keeps in-frame sequences with V and J called. Part of the clones is missing from these tables; in studies checked, under half for an unresolved V gene and the rest for unknown reasons. V and J calls and clone size are those listed in that table; D and trimming were worked out from the DNA. For this sample there are about 1.5 million clones; 98% appear just once. The top ten constitute 0.4% to 0.45% of the sample.

The sample taken for sequencing was naive CD4+ T cells sorted from blood. In light of the paper, this sample's cell subset or site label describes: CD45RA+ positively selected. This receptor was taken from a man aged 25 to 40 in good health.

CDR3 region: CASSPTGSGSYEQYF. The DNA sequence is as follows: TGCGCCAGCAGCCCGACTGGTAGCGGGAGTTACGAGCAGTACTTC. Recombination linked TRBV5-1 to TRBJ2-7, with TRBD2 matching 9 junction bases. Relative to germline, V is missing 4 bases and J is missing 4 bases, with 9 bases of the junction outside any gene match. Including cysteine and phenylalanine, the CDR3 has 15 amino acids. This entry keeps only the CDR3 DNA: 45 bases, framed from base 1. CDR1 and CDR2 were assigned from the germline V gene as SGHRS and YFSETQ.